This T cell receptor (beta chain) appears in the sequencing data of a study of CD8+ T cells in alopecia areata. As for treatment: oral pan-JAK inhibitor, 5-10 mg twice daily. Collected material from alopecia areata patients comprised lesional scalp punch biopsies and peripheral blood. PBMCs, the starting material, were the source of sorted CD4+ and CD8+ T cells. Points from the study as a whole: Sequences from scalp samples also cover resident alphabeta T cells of normal skin.

RNA extraction and reverse transcription yielded cDNA as sequencing template. Sequencing was performed with immunoSEQ multiplex PCR; in TCRdb, only in-frame clones are kept and a portion is missing. The table records under 350,000 clones, nearly 60% of them present only once. Concerning this clone itself: The antigen remains undetermined. Other DNA sequences in the same sample also yield this CDR3.

CDR1 is ENHRY and CDR2 is SYGVKD in the germline V gene. The CDR3 loop spans 14 amino acids. Deletions cut 0 bases from V and 4 bases from J, with 7 bases between. The starting material was CD4+ T cells sorted from blood, obtained at week 24, from a patient treated with tofacitinib. This receptor was identified in a human donor with alopecia areata. The V and J genes are TRBV10-3 and TRBJ1-5; D might be TRBD1 (6 bases). CDR3 bases: TGTGCCATCAGTGAGTCAGGGGGGAATCAGCCCCAGCATTTT. The encoded protein is CAISESGGNQPQHF.